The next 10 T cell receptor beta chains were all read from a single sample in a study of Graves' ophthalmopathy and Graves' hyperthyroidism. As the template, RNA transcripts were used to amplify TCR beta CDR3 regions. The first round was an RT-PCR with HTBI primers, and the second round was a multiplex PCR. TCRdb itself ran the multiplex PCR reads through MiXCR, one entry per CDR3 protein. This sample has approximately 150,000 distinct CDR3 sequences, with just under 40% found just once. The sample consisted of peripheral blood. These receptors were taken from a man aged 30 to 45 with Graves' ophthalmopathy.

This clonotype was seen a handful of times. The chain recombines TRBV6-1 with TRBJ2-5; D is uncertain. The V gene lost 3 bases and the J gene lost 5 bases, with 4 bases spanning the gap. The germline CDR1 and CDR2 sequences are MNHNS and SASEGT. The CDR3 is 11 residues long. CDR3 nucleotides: TGTGCCAGCAGTGATTGGGAGACCCAGTACTTC. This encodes CASSDWETQYF.

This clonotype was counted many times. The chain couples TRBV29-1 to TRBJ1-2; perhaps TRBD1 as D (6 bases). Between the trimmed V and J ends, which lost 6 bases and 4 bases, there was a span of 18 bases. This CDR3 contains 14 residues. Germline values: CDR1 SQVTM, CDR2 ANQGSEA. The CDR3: CSVLEGVQGYGYTF. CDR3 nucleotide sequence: TGCAGCGTCCTTGAGGGAGTACAGGGCTATGGCTACACCTTC.

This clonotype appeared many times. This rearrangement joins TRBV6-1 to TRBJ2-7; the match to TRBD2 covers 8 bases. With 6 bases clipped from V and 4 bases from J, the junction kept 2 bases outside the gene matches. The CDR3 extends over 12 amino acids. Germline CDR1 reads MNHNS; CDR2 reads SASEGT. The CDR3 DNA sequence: TGTGCCAGCAGGATAGCGGGATACGAGCAGTACTTC. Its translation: CASRIAGYEQYF.

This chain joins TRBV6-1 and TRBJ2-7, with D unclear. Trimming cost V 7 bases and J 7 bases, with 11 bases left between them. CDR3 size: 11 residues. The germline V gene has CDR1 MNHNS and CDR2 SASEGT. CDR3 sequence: CASIQRSEQYF. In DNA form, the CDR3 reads TGTGCCAGCATCCAACGGAGTGAGCAGTACTTC.

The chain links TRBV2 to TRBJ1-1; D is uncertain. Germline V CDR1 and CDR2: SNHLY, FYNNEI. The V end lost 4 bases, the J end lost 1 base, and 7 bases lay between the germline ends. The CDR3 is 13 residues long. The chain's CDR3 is CASSGAWNTEAFF. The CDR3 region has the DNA TGTGCCAGCAGTGGGGCGTGGAACACTGAAGCTTTCTTT.

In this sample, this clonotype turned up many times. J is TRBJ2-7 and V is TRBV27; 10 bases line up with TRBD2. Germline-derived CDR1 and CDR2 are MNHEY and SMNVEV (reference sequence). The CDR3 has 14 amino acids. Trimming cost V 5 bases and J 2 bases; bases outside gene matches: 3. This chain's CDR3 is CASSPAGGPYEQYF. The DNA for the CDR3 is TGTGCCAGCAGTCCAGCGGGAGGGCCCTACGAGCAGTACTTC.

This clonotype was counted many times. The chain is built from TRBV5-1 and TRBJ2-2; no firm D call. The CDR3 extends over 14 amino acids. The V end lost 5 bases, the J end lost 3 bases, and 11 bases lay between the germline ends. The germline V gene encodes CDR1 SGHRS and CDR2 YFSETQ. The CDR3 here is CASRRGWDTGELFF. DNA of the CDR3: TGCGCCAGCAGAAGAGGCTGGGACACCGGGGAGCTGTTTTTT. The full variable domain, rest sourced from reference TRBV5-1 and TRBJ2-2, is KAGVTQTPRYLIKTRGQQVTLSCSPISGHRSVSWYQQTPGQGLQFLFEYFSETQRNKGNFPGRFSGRQFSNSRSEMNVSTLELGDSALYLCASRRGWDTGELFFGEGSRLTVL.

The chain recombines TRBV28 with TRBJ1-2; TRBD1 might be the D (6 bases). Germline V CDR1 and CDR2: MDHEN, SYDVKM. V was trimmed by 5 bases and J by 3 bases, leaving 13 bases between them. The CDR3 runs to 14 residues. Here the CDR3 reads CASSASDRYYGYTF. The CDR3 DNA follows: TGTGCCAGCAGTGCCTCGGACAGATACTATGGCTACACCTTC.

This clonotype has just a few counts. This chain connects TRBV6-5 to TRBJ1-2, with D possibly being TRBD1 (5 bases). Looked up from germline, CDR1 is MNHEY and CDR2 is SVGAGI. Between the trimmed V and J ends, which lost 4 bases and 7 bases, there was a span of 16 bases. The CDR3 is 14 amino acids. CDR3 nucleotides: TGTGCCAGCAGTTTAGGTCAGGGAGACTTTGGCTACACCTTC. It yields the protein CASSLGQGDFGYTF.

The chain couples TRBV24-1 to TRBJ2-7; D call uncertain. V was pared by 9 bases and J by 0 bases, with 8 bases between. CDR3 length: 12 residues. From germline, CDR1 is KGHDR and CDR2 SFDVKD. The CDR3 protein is CATSSSSYEQYF. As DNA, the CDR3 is TGTGCCACCTCAAGTAGCTCCTACGAGCAGTACTTC.